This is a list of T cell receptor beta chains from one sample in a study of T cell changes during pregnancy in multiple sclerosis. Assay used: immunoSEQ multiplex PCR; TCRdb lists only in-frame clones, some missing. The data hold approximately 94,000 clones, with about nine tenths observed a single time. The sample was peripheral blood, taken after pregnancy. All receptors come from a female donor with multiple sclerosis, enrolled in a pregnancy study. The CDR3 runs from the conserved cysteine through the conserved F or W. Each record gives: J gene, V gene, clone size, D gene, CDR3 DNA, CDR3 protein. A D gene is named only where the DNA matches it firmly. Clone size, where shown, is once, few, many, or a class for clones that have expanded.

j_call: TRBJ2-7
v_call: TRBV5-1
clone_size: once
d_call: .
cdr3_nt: TGCGCCAGCAGCTCATCCCTGAGGGAAACTTCCTACGAGCAGTACTTC
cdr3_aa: CASSSSLRETSYEQYF

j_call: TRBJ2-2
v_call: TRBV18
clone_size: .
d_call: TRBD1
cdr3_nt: TGTGCCAGCTCACCACCTGTTGGGACAGTCGCCGGGGAGCTGTTTTTT
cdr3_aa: CASSPPVGTVAGELFF

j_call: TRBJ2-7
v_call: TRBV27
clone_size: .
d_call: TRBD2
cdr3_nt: TGTGCCAGCAGTGGAAGTACTAGCGGTTCCTCCTACGAGCAGTACTTC
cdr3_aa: CASSGSTSGSSYEQYF

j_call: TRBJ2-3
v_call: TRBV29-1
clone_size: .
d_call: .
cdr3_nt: TGCAGCGTTGAAGGGCGGTTCACAGATACGCAGTATTTT
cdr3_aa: CSVEGRFTDTQYF

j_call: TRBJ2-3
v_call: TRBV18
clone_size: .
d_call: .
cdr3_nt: TGTGCCAGCTCACTCAGTACTAATACGCAGTATTTT
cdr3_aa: CASSLSTNTQYF

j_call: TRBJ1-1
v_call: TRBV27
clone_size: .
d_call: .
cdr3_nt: TGTGCCAGCAGTTTAGTCCAAGCGAACACTGAAGCTTTCTTT
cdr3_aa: CASSLVQANTEAFF

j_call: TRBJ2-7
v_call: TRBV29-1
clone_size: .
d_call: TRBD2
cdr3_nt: TGCAGCGCCACGACTAGCGGGAGCGGGTACGAGCAGTACTTC
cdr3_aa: CSATTSGSGYEQYF

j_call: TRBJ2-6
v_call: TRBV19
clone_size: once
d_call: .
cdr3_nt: TGTGCCAGTATAGAGGGAAACTCTGGGGCCAACGTCCTGACTTTC
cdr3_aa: CASIEGNSGANVLTF

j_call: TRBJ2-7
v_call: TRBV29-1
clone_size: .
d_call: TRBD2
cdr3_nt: TGCAGCGTGGGAGGACTAGCGGGGGAAGAGCAGTACTTC
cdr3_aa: CSVGGLAGEEQYF

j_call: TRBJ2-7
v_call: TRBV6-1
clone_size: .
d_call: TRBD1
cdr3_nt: TGTGCCAGCAGTGACGGACAGGGGGCCTCCTACGAGCAGTACTTC
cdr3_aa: CASSDGQGASYEQYF

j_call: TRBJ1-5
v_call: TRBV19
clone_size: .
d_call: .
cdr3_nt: TGTGCCAGTAAGCGAGAGAATAGCAATCAGCCCCAGCATTTT
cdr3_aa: CASKRENSNQPQHF

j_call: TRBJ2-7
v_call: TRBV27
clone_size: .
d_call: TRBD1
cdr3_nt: TGTGCCAGCAGTTCGCTAGCGGGACAGGGGGCTTCCTACGAGCAGTACTTC
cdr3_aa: CASSSLAGQGASYEQYF

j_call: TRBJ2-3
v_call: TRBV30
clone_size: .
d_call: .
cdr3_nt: TGTGCCTGGAGTGGTGGACTACATAGCACAGATACGCAGTATTTT
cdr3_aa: CAWSGGLHSTDTQYF

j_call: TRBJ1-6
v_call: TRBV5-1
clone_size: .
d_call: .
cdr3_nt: TGCGCCAGCAGCAGCCGGGGATATAATTCACCCCTCCACTTT
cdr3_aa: CASSSRGYNSPLHF

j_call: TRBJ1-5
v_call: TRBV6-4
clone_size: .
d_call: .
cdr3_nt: TGTGCCAGCAGTGCTCCCCCACGTCTAACGGGCAATCAGCCCCAGCATTTT
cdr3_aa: CASSAPPRLTGNQPQHF

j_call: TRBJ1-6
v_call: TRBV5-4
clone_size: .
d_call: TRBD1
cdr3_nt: TGTGCCAGCAGCTTGGCGGGGACAGGGGGTTGGTCACCCCTCCACTTT
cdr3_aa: CASSLAGTGGWSPLHF

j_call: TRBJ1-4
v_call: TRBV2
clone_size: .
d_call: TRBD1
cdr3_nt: TGTGCCAGCCCTCTAATCGGGGGACAGGGGGCATCTAATGAAAAACTGTTTTTT
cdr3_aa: CASPLIGGQGASNEKLFF